This T cell receptor (beta chain) was sequenced in a study of technical replicates of blood from four donors (TCRdb year 2017). Including cysteine and phenylalanine, the CDR3 has 15 amino acids. Only the CDR3 DNA is retained, 45 bases long and in frame from the first base. V is cut back by 3 bases and J by 6 bases, with 9 bases in the junction unmatched. From a lookup of the germline V gene, CDR1 and CDR2 are MDHEN and SYDVKM. Library preparation used the immunoSEQ multiplex PCR assay. TCRdb limited this immuneACCESS table to in-frame rearrangements with V and J called. A share of clones is missing; checked studies link under half to unresolved V genes, and the rest is unexplained. The sample table contains around 63,000 clones; only one count was recorded for 98% of them. The top ten constitute over 0.15% of the sample. A note on this clone: Its antigen specificity is not known. One base away there is no much larger clone; base qualities are not given.

Recombination linked TRBV28 to TRBJ2-3, and 7 bases in between align with TRBD2. This clonotype was sampled from a human donor in good health. The sequencing sample was made of T cells isolated from PBMCs. The base sequence is TGTGCCAGCAGTTTCACATCTAGCGGAGTCGATACGCAGTATTTT. The resulting protein is CASSFTSSGVDTQYF.